A selection of T cell receptor beta chains follows, all from one sample in a study of cytomegalovirus exposure and HLA in healthy donors. Sequencing used immunoSEQ multiplex PCR; TCRdb keeps in-frame clones, though not all of them. The data hold around 200,000 clones, with around 75% observed a single time. The sample was PBMCs. The origin of the receptors is a male donor in good health and CMV-seronegative. The CDR3 runs from the conserved cysteine through the conserved F or W. The D gene is left open where the match is weak. Some rows mark clone size as missing; the rest say once, few, many or name a class of expanded clone.

clone_size	d_call	v_call	j_call	cdr3_aa	cdr3_nt
NA	NA	TRBV15	TRBJ2-6	CATSKPGQPYSGANVLTF	TGTGCCACCAGCAAACCCGGACAGCCTTATTCTGGGGCCAACGTCCTGACTTTC
NA	NA	TRBV2	TRBJ1-6	CASSERGGNSPLHF	TGTGCCAGCAGTGAGAGGGGGGGTAATTCACCCCTCCACTTT
NA	NA	TRBV5-1	TRBJ2-7	CASSYSSYEQYF	TGCGCCAGCAGCTACAGCTCCTACGAGCAGTACTTC
NA	TRBD2	TRBV28	TRBJ2-1	CASSLVRGGEQFF	TGTGCCAGCAGTCTGGTGCGCGGGGGTGAGCAGTTCTTC
NA	TRBD1	TRBV27	TRBJ1-1	CASSLTETGPPFF	TGTGCCAGCAGCCTCACCGAGACAGGGCCGCCTTTCTTT
NA	NA	TRBV18	TRBJ2-7	CASSGGSYEQYF	TGTGCCAGCTCAGGCGGCTCCTACGAGCAGTACTTC
NA	NA	TRBV6-5	TRBJ2-1	CASSYRPGWDEQFF	TGTGCCAGCAGTTACAGGCCGGGGTGGGATGAGCAGTTCTTC
NA	TRBD1	TRBV19	TRBJ1-2	CASSIWDSLMDSNYGYTF	TGTGCCAGTAGTATATGGGACAGTTTAATGGATTCTAACTATGGCTACACCTTC
NA	NA	TRBV6-1	TRBJ2-1	CASSGERPYNEQFF	TGTGCCAGCAGTGGCGAGCGGCCCTACAATGAGCAGTTCTTC
few	TRBD2	TRBV4-1	TRBJ2-7	CASSQGRGTSRGEQYF	TGCGCCAGCAGCCAAGGGAGGGGGACTAGCCGGGGCGAGCAGTACTTC
NA	NA	TRBV10-2	TRBJ2-7	CASSEGNYYEQYF	TGCGCCAGCAGTGAGGGCAACTACTACGAGCAGTACTTC
NA	TRBD2	TRBV30	TRBJ2-7	CACPGLAGEPKSPSYEQYF	TGTGCCTGCCCCGGACTAGCGGGAGAACCCAAATCCCCCTCCTACGAGCAGTACTTC
NA	NA	TRBV11-2	TRBJ2-6	CASRELDGLSGANVLTF	TGTGCCAGCAGGGAACTAGACGGCCTCTCTGGGGCCAACGTCCTGACTTTC
NA	NA	TRBV6-4	TRBJ2-3	CASSRTSTDTQYF	TGTGCCAGCAGTCGTACTAGCACAGATACGCAGTATTTT
NA	NA	TRBV30	TRBJ1-1	CAWSPRVNTEAFF	TGTGCCTGGAGCCCACGGGTAAACACTGAAGCTTTCTTT
NA	TRBD2	TRBV7-3	TRBJ2-2	CASSATSGNTGELFF	TGTGCCAGCAGCGCCACTAGCGGGAACACCGGGGAGCTGTTTTTT
NA	TRBD2	TRBV11-3	TRBJ2-1	CASSGAGDPYNEQFF	TGTGCCAGCAGCGGAGCGGGAGACCCCTACAATGAGCAGTTCTTC
NA	TRBD1	TRBV4-1	TRBJ1-1	CASSHTGGGTEAFF	TGCGCCAGCAGCCATACAGGGGGAGGGACTGAAGCTTTCTTT
NA	NA	TRBV28	TRBJ1-5	CASSIRPYRSISQPQHF	TGTGCCAGCAGTATACGCCCCTACAGGTCTATTAGCCAGCCCCAGCATTTT
few	NA	TRBV7-9	TRBJ1-1	CASGTQGSGTEAFF	TGTGCCAGCGGGACACAGGGTTCGGGCACTGAAGCTTTCTTT
few	NA	TRBV28	TRBJ1-5	CASIPLGGRNQPQHF	TGTGCCAGCATTCCCTTGGGGGGGCGAAATCAGCCCCAGCATTTT
NA	NA	TRBV9	TRBJ1-5	CASSVGGGNQPQHF	TGTGCCAGCAGCGTGGGCGGGGGCAATCAGCCCCAGCATTTT
once	TRBD2	TRBV7-3	TRBJ2-3	CASGAGDGSTDTQYF	TGTGCCAGCGGAGCGGGAGATGGGAGCACAGATACGCAGTATTTT
NA	TRBD2	TRBV30	TRBJ2-1	CAWASGGPYNEQFF	TGTGCCTGGGCGTCGGGGGGGCCCTACAATGAGCAGTTCTTC